A selection of T cell receptor beta chains follows, all from one sample in a study of T cell changes during pregnancy in multiple sclerosis. Sequenced by immunoSEQ multiplex PCR; TCRdb stores in-frame clones only, minus some. This sample has fewer than 65,000 clones, with 90% found just once. This specimen was peripheral blood, taken in the first trimester of pregnancy. The origin of the receptors is a female donor in good health, enrolled as a control in a pregnancy study. The CDR3 runs from the conserved cysteine through the conserved F or W. D genes are given only for firm matches. A row's size may be missing; if present it is once, few, many or a size class.

v_call,clone_size,d_call,j_call,cdr3_aa,cdr3_nt
TRBV9,NA,TRBD2,TRBJ2-3,CASSVEGGGSHTDTQYF,TGTGCCAGCAGCGTAGAGGGCGGGGGGTCTCACACAGATACGCAGTATTTT
TRBV19,once,NA,TRBJ1-4,CASRVVQEKLFF,TGTGCCAGTAGGGTGGTACAAGAAAAACTGTTTTTT
TRBV6-5,NA,TRBD2,TRBJ2-7,CASSRGTTVYYEQYF,TGTGCCAGCAGCAGAGGGACTACGGTCTACTACGAGCAGTACTTC
TRBV2,NA,NA,TRBJ1-1,CASNPRGRGRAGEAFF,TGTGCCAGCAATCCGAGGGGTAGAGGGAGGGCTGGTGAAGCTTTCTTT
TRBV6-1,NA,NA,TRBJ2-7,CASSETPGTNGYEQYF,TGTGCCAGCAGTGAGACCCCCGGGACAAACGGTTACGAGCAGTACTTC
TRBV7-3,NA,TRBD1,TRBJ2-5,CASSPGQGARETQYF,TGTGCCAGCAGCCCAGGACAGGGGGCGCGAGAGACCCAGTACTTC
TRBV27,NA,NA,TRBJ2-3,CASSLQLQGSTDTQYF,TGTGCCAGCAGTCTCCAACTACAGGGCAGCACAGATACGCAGTATTTT
TRBV10-2,NA,TRBD1,TRBJ1-1,CASSELQGYTEAFF,TGCGCCAGCAGTGAGTTACAGGGGTACACTGAAGCTTTCTTT
TRBV29-1,NA,NA,TRBJ1-2,CSVEDVLTNYGYTF,TGCAGCGTTGAAGATGTACTGACTAACTATGGCTACACCTTC
TRBV20-1,NA,NA,TRBJ1-2,CSARHRNGYTF,TGCAGTGCTAGACACAGGAATGGCTACACCTTC
TRBV2,NA,TRBD2,TRBJ2-2,CASTTSRNTGELFF,TGTGCCAGCACGACTAGCCGCAATACCGGGGAGCTGTTTTTT
TRBV7-2,NA,NA,TRBJ2-1,CASSSILGGYNEQFF,TGTGCCAGCAGCTCCATATTGGGGGGTTACAATGAGCAGTTCTTC
TRBV19,NA,NA,TRBJ1-5,CASTGRGGRQPQHF,TGTGCCAGTACTGGGCGGGGTGGGAGACAGCCCCAGCATTTT
TRBV18,once,TRBD1,TRBJ1-4,CASSSRQGTTNEKLFF,TGTGCCAGCTCATCAAGACAGGGGACAACTAATGAAAAACTGTTTTTT
TRBV7-2,NA,NA,TRBJ1-5,CASSLVGTRKGNQPQHF,TGTGCCAGCAGCTTAGTAGGAACCAGGAAAGGCAATCAGCCCCAGCATTTT
TRBV14,NA,TRBD1,TRBJ2-3,CASSQGAGGADTQYF,TGTGCCAGCAGCCAAGGTGCAGGGGGCGCAGATACGCAGTATTTT
TRBV9,NA,TRBD2,TRBJ2-1,CASSVEGTTYNEQFF,TGTGCCAGCAGCGTAGAAGGGACTACCTACAATGAGCAGTTCTTC
TRBV5-1,NA,TRBD2,TRBJ2-3,CASSPRSGGASRGQYF,TGCGCCAGCAGCCCTAGGAGCGGGGGGGCCTCTCGAGGACAGTATTTT
TRBV2,NA,NA,TRBJ2-5,CASRITQGLETQYF,TGTGCCAGCAGGATTACCCAGGGGCTGGAGACCCAGTACTTC
TRBV27,NA,TRBD2,TRBJ2-5,CASSLLAGGQETQYF,TGTGCCAGCAGTTTACTGGCGGGGGGCCAAGAGACCCAGTACTTC
TRBV19,NA,NA,TRBJ2-7,CASSSAGTRGSSYEQYF,TGTGCCAGTAGTAGCGCCGGGACAAGGGGGAGCTCCTACGAGCAGTACTTC
TRBV27,NA,TRBD1,TRBJ2-7,CASGRDSFYEQYF,TGTGCCAGTGGCCGGGACAGCTTCTACGAGCAGTACTTC